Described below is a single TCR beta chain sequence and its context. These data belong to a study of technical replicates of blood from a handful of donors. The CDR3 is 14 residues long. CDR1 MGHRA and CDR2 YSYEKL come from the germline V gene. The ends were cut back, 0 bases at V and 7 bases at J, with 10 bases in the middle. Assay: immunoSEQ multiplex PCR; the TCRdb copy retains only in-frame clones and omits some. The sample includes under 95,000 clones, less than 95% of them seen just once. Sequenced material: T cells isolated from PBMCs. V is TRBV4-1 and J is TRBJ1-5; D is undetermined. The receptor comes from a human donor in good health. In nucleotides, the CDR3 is TGCGCCAGCAGCCAAGAATATTTATCCCAGCCCCAGCATTTT. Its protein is CASSQEYLSQPQHF.